The TCR beta chain under discussion was sequenced for a study of blood T cell repertoires in COVID-19. The junction had 1 base not matched to a gene; V was cut back by 5 bases and J by 1 base. Germline-derived CDR1 and CDR2 are SGHAT and FQNNGV. The CDR3 has 14 amino acids. Per the authors' pipeline: By means of reference gene primer amplification, nucleated cell counts were estimated. Profiling relied on immunoSEQ multiplex PCR, and the TCRdb table lists in-frame clones only, not all of them. That table supplies the V and J calls and clone size; D and trimming were determined from the DNA. The sample comprises about 300,000 clones, around 88% of which are singletons, and 1.5% to 2% rests with the top ten.

The V gene is TRBV11-2, the J gene TRBJ2-2; 7 nucleotides line up with TRBD1. The clonotype comes from a woman in her 30s with COVID-19, enrolled during active disease. Sequenced material: peripheral blood. CDR3 bases: TGTGCCAGCAGCCACAGGGGGAACACCGGGGAGCTGTTTTTT. The encoded protein is CASSHRGNTGELFF.